This TCR beta chain was observed in a study of cytomegalovirus exposure and HLA in healthy donors. PCR primers comprised 60 Vbeta and 13 Jbeta primers. Method: immunoSEQ multiplex PCR; TCRdb's copy keeps in-frame clones and lacks some. This table lists around 200,000 clones. V lost 4 bases to trimming and J lost 4 bases, with 5 bases between them. Germline V gene lookup returns CDR1 SNHLY and CDR2 FYNNEI. The CDR3 runs 11 residues. The sequencing sample was made of PBMCs. The TCR comes from a girl aged 2 to 10 in good health and CMV-seropositive. The gene calls are TRBV2 and TRBJ2-7; the D is unclear. The CDR3 here is CASSVRYEQYF. CDR3 nucleotide sequence: TGTGCCAGCAGTGTGAGATACGAGCAGTACTTC.